These 15 T cell receptor beta chains were all obtained from the same sample, sequenced in a study of blood T cell repertoires in COVID-19. This table comes from immunoSEQ multiplex PCR, and its TCRdb copy is limited to in-frame clones, with some not included. The sample comprises roughly 700,000 clones, about nine tenths of which are singletons, and more than 0.25% rests with the top ten. What was sequenced was peripheral blood. These receptors originate from a woman aged 18-29 years with acute or convalescent COVID-19.

V is TRBV4-1 and J is TRBJ2-3, with a possible D match to TRBD2 (6 bases). V was shortened by 0 bases and J by 6 bases, with 13 bases between the two germline ends. CDR3 length: 15 residues. CDR1 and CDR2 (germline): MGHRA, YSYEKL. The CDR3 reads CASSQDGTPRDTQYF. Written as DNA, the CDR3 is TGCGCCAGCAGCCAAGACGGGACTCCGCGTGATACGCAGTATTTT.

Remarks on this clone: Other DNA sequences from this sample encode an identical CDR3 as well. The V gene is TRBV18, the J gene TRBJ1-1; D remains ambiguous. The V end was cut by 3 bases, the J end by 1 base, with 9 bases between. The germline V gene encodes CDR1 KGHSH and CDR2 LQKENI. The CDR3 totals 14 residues. DNA for the CDR3: TGTGCCAGCTCACCTCCCAGCGGGAACACTGAAGCTTTCTTT. Translating gives CASSPPSGNTEAFF.

This rearrangement joins TRBV30 to TRBJ1-1; D possibly corresponds to TRBD1 (6 bases). CDR1 and CDR2 from the germline V gene are GTSNPN and SVGIG (reference sequence). The CDR3 is made up of 18 amino acids. The germline V and J ends were trimmed by 0 bases and 1 base, with 21 bases remaining between them. As DNA, the CDR3 is TGTGCCTGGAGTGTTGCAAAAACAGGGAGTAACTCGAACACTGAAGCTTTCTTT. This translates into CAWSVAKTGSNSNTEAFF. The full variable domain, its missing parts supplied by reference TRBV30 and TRBJ1-1, is SQTIHQWPATLVQPVGSPLSLECTVEGTSNPNLYWYRQAAGRGLQLLFYSVGIGQISSEVPQNLSASRPQDRQFILSSKKLLLSDSGFYLCAWSVAKTGSNSNTEAFFGQGTRLTVV.

The chain links TRBV29-1 to TRBJ2-3; 7 bases match TRBD1. Per germline, CDR1 SQVTM and CDR2 ANQGSEA. The length of the CDR3 is 13 residues. The V gene end was trimmed by 2 bases and the J gene end by 6 bases; junction bases not matched to a gene: 5. The CDR3 loop reads CSVERGPGDTQYF. The CDR3, as DNA: TGCAGCGTTGAAAGGGGGCCTGGGGATACGCAGTATTTT.

This chain joins TRBV20-1 and TRBJ2-3; 9 bases match TRBD2. Germline V gene lookup returns CDR1 DFQATT and CDR2 SNEGSKA (reference sequence). The CDR3 consists of 18 residues. J lost 1 base, V lost 3 bases, and 14 bases had no gene match. CDR3 protein: CSASFAGGFRHGTDTQYF. The CDR3 bases are TGCAGTGCTAGTTTTGCGGGGGGGTTTAGACACGGCACAGATACGCAGTATTTT.

CDR3 sequence reads: CASSSGSLTDTQYF. The CDR3 DNA sequence: TGTGCCAGCAGTTCAGGGTCCCTCACAGATACGCAGTATTTT. This rearrangement joins TRBV28 to TRBJ2-3; tentatively, D is TRBD1 (5 bases). Germline CDR1 reads MDHEN; CDR2 reads SYDVKM. The CDR3 totals 14 residues. V lost 4 bases and J lost 2, with 10 bases in between.

The chain is built from TRBV24-1 and TRBJ2-1; the match to TRBD1 covers 7 bases. Per the germline V gene, CDR1 is KGHDR and CDR2 is SFDVKD. V was clipped by 4 bases and J by 6 bases; unmatched bases: 11. This CDR3 spans 16 amino acids. The CDR3 here is CATSDPYRGDGNEQFF. In DNA form, the CDR3 reads TGTGCCACCAGTGACCCATACAGGGGAGATGGCAATGAGCAGTTCTTC.

This rearrangement joins TRBV9 to TRBJ2-1; 9 bases fit TRBD1. Germline CDR1 is SGDLS and CDR2 is YYNGEE. J gave up 2 bases and V 6 bases, and 9 bases lay outside the gene matches. The CDR3 length is 16 residues. The CDR3 DNA follows: TGTGCCAGCACCCCTCTCGGGACAGGGACCTACAATGAGCAGTTCTTC. This encodes CASTPLGTGTYNEQFF.

This rearrangement joins TRBV9 to TRBJ1-4, with TRBD1 identical over 8 bases. The CDR3 is 16 residues long. Germline V gives CDR1 SGDLS, CDR2 YYNGEE. The V and J ends lost 5 bases and 8 bases, in that order; junction bases with no gene match: 14. The CDR3 here is CASSHTDREVGEKLFF. The CDR3, as DNA: TGTGCCAGCAGTCATACGGACAGGGAGGTTGGCGAAAAACTGTTTTTT.

The chain couples TRBV18 to TRBJ1-4; 7 positions agree with TRBD1. Germline V lookup: CDR1 KGHSH, CDR2 LQKENI. Unmatched junction bases numbered 7, after V lost 6 bases and J lost 0 bases. The CDR3 contains 16 residues. In nucleotides, the CDR3 is TGTGCCAGCTCTCCCCGACAGGGAACAACTAATGAAAAACTGTTTTTT. Its protein is CASSPRQGTTNEKLFF.

V gene TRBV5-6 combines with J gene TRBJ1-5; D may be TRBD1 (6 bases). The CDR3 consists of 16 residues. Trimming stripped 4 bases from V and 2 bases from J, with 16 bases between. Germline-derived CDR1 and CDR2 are SGHDT and YYEEEE. The chain's CDR3 is CASSPWEGGGNQPQHF. DNA of the CDR3: TGTGCCAGCAGCCCATGGGAGGGGGGGGGCAATCAGCCCCAGCATTTT. Full variable domain (outside the CDR3, taken from reference TRBV5-6 and TRBJ1-5): DAGVTQSPTHLIKTRGQQVTLRCSPKSGHDTVSWYQQALGQGPQFIFQYYEEEERQRGNFPDRFSGHQFPNYSSELNVNALLLGDSALYLCASSPWEGGGNQPQHFGDGTRLSIL.

This chain connects TRBV15 to TRBJ2-2; 7 bases line up with TRBD2. Germline CDR1 and CDR2: LNHNV and YYDKDF (reference sequence). The CDR3 covers 16 residues. V shed 0 bases and J 6 bases; nucleotides not matched to a gene: 7. The CDR3 loop reads CATSRDLVGGAGELFF. The CDR3 DNA is TGTGCCACCAGCAGAGATCTAGTGGGGGGGGCCGGGGAGCTGTTTTTT.

CDR3 loop: CASSQRSGSNTGELFF. The DNA of the CDR3 is TGCGCCAGCAGCCAACGATCGGGTTCGAACACCGGGGAGCTGTTTTTT. J is TRBJ2-2 and V is TRBV4-1; D call uncertain. Germline loops: CDR1 MGHRA, CDR2 YSYEKL. The CDR3 is made up of 16 amino acids. V lost 2 bases and J lost 0, with 10 bases in between.

The genes are TRBV25-1 and TRBJ1-2; D gene unclear. Germline V gene data show CDR1 as MGHDK and CDR2 as SYGVNS. The CDR3 is made up of 11 amino acids. Deletions cut 4 bases from V and 4 bases from J, with 4 bases between. Here the CDR3 reads CASSGLYGYTF. The CDR3 bases are TGTGCCAGCAGTGGTCTCTATGGCTACACCTTC.

V is TRBV3-1 (or the pseudogene TRBV3-2) and J is TRBJ2-1; D unresolved. The V end lost 4 bases, the J end lost 8 bases, and 12 bases lay between the germline ends. The CDR3 sequence is 13 residues long. Per germline, CDR1 LGHDT and CDR2 YNNKEL (reference sequence). This chain's CDR3 is CASSRRQSDEQFF. The DNA for the CDR3 is TGTGCCAGCAGCCGGCGGCAGAGCGATGAGCAGTTCTTC.